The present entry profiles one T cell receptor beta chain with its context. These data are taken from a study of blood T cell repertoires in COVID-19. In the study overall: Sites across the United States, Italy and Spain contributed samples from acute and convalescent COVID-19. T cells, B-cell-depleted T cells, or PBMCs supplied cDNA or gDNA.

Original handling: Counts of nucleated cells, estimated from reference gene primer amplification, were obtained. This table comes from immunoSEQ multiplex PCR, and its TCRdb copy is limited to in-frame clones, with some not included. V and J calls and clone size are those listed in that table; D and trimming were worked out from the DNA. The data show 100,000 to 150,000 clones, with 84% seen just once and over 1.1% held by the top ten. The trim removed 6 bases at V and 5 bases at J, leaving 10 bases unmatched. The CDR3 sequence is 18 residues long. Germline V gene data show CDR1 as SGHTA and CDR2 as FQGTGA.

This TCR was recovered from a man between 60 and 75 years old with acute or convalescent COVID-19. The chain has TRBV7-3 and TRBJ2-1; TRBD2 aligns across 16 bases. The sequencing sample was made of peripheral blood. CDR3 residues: CASSSTGTSGRADNEQFF. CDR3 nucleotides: TGTGCCAGCAGTTCTACCGGGACTAGCGGGAGGGCCGACAATGAGCAGTTCTTC. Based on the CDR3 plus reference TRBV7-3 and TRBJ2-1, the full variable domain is GAGVSQTPSNKVTEKGKYVELRCDPISGHTALYWYRQSLGQGPEFLIYFQGTGAADDSGLPNDRFFAVRPEGSVSTLKIQRTERGDSAVYLCASSSTGTSGRADNEQFFGPGTRLTVL.